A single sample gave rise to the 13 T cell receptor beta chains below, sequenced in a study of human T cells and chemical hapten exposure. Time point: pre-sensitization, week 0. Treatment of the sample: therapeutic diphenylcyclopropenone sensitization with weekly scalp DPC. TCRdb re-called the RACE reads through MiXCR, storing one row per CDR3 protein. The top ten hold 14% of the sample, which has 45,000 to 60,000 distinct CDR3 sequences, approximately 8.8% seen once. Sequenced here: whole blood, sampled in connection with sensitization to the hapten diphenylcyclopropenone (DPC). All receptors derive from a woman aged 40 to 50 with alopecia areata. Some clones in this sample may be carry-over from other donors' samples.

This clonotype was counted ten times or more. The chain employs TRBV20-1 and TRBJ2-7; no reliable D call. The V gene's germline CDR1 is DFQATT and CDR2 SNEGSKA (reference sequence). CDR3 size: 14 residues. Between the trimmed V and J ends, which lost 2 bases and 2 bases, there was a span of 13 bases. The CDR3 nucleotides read TGCAGTGCTAGACCCAGGAAGAGTCCCTACGAGCAGTACTTC. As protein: CSARPRKSPYEQYF.

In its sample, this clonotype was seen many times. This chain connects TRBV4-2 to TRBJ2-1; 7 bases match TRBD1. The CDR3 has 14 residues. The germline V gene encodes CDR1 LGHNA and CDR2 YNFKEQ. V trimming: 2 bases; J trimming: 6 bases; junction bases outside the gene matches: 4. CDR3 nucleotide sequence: TGTGCCAGCAGCCAAAGGGGGCCTCCCAATGAGCAGTTCTTC. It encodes CASSQRGPPNEQFF.

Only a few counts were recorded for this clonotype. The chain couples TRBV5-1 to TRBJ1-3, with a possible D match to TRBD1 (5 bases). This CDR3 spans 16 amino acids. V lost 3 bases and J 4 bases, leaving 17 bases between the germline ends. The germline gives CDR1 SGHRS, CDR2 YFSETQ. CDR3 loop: CASSSSGPTQGNTIYF. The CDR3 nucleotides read TGCGCCAGCAGCTCTTCAGGGCCCACTCAAGGAAACACCATATATTTT.

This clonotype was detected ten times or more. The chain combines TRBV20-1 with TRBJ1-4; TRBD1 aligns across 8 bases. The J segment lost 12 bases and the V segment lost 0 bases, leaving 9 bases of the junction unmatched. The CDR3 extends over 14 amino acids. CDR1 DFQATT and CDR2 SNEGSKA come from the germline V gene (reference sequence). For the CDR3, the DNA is TGCAGTGCTAGAGATACAGGGGGTATGGGGGAACTGTTTTTT. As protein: CSARDTGGMGELFF.

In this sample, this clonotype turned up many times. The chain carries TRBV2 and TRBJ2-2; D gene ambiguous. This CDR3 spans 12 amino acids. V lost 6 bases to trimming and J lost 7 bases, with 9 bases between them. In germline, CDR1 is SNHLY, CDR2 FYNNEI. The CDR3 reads CASRVYSGELFF. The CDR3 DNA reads TGTGCCAGCAGGGTATATAGCGGGGAGCTGTTTTTT.

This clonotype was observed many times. The chain's CDR3 is CASSPDRNSGANVLTF. CDR3 in DNA: TGTGCCAGCAGCCCCGACAGGAATTCTGGGGCCAACGTCCTGACTTTC. The chain is built from TRBV7-9 and TRBJ2-6; perhaps TRBD1 as D (6 bases). Germline CDR1 and CDR2: SEHNR and FQNEAQ (reference sequence). The V end lost 5 bases, the J end lost 1 base, and 12 bases lay between the germline ends. This CDR3 contains 16 residues.

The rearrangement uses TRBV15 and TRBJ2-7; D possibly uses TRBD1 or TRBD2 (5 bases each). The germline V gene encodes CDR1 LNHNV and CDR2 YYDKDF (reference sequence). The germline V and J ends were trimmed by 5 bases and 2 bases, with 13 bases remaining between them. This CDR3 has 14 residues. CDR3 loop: CATSSGLGAYEQYF. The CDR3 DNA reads TGTGCCACCAGCTCAGGACTGGGGGCCTACGAGCAGTACTTC.

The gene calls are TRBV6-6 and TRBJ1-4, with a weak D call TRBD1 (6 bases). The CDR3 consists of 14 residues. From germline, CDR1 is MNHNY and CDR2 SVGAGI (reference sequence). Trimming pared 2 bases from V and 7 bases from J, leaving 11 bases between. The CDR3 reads CASSYAGAGEKLFF. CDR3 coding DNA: TGTGCCAGCAGTTACGCGGGGGCGGGTGAAAAACTGTTTTTT.

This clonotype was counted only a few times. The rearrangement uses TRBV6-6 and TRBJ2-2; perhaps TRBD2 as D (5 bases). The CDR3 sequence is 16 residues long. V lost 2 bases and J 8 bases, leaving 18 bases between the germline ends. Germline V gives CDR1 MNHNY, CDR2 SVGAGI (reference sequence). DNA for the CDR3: TGTGCCAGCAGTTACCTCGGCCTTCCCCGAGGGGGGGAGCTGTTTTTT. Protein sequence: CASSYLGLPRGGELFF.

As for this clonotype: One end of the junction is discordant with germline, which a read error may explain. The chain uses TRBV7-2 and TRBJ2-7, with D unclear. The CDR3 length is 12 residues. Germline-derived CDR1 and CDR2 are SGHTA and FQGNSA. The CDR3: CVSSPDRYEQYF. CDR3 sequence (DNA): TGTGTCAGCAGCCCAGACCGGTACGAGCAGTACTTC.

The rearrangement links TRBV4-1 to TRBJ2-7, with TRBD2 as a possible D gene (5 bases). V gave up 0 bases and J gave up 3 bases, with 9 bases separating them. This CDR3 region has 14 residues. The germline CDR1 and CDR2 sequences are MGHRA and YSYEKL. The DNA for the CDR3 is TGCGCCAGCAGCCAAGATCTCCGGGACTACGAGCAGTACTTC. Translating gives CASSQDLRDYEQYF.

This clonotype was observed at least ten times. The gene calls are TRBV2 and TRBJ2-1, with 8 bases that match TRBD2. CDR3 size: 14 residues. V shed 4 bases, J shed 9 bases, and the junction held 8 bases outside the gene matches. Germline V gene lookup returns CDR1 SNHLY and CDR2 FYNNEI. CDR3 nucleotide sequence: TGTGCCAGCAGTGGGGCCGGGGGGGCGTTTGAGCAGTTCTTC. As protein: CASSGAGGAFEQFF.

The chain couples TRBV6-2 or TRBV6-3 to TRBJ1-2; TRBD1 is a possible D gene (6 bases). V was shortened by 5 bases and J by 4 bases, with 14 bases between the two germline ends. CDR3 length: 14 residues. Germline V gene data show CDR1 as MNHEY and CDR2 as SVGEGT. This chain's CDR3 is CASSPPGGSYGYTF. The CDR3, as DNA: TGTGCCAGCAGTCCTCCGGGGGGCAGCTATGGCTACACCTTC.